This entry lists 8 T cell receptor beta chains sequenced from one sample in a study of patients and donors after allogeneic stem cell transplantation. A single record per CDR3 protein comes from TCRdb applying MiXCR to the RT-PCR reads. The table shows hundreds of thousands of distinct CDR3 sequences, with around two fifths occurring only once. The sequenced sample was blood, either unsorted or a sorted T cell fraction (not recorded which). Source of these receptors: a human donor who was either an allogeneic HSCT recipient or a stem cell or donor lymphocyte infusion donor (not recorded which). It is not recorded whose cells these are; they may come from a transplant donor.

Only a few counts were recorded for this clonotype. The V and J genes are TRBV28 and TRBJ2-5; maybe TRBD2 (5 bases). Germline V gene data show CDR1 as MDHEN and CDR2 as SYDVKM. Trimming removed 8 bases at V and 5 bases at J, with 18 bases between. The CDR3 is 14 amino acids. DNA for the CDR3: TGTGCCAGCGAAACGACGGGGTCCCCGGAGACCCAGTACTTC. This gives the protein CASETTGSPETQYF.

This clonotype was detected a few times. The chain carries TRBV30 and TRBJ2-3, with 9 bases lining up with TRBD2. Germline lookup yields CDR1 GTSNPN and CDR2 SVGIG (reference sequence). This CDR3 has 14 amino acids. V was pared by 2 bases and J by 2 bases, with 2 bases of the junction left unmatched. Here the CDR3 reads CAWSRLADTDTQYF. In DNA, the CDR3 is TGTGCCTGGAGTAGACTAGCGGACACAGATACGCAGTATTTT.

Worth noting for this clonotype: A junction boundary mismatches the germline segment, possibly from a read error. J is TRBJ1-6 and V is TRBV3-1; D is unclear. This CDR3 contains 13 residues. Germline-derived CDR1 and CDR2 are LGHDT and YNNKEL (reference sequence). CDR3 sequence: CASSRGMRHHSDF. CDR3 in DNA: TGTGCCAGCAGCCGCGGGATGAGGCACCACAGTGACTTT.

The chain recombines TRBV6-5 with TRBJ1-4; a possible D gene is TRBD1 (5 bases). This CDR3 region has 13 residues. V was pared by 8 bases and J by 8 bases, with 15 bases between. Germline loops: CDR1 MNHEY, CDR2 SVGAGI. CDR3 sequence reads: CASGRGRREKLFF. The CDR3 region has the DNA TGTGCCAGCGGCCGGGGCCGGCGGGAAAAACTGTTTTTT.

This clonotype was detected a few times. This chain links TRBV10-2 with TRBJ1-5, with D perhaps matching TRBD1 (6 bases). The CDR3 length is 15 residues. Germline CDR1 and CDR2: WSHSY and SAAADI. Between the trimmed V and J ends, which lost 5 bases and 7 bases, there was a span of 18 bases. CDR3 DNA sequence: TGCGCCAGCAGTACGCCACAGGGTTTATGGCAGCCCCAGCATTTT. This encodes CASSTPQGLWQPQHF.

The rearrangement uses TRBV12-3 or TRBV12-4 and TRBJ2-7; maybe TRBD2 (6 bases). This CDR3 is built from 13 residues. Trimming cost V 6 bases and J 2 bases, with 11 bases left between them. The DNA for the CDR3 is TGTGCCAGCAGCTCCGGGACTGCCTACGAGCAGTACTTC. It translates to CASSSGTAYEQYF.

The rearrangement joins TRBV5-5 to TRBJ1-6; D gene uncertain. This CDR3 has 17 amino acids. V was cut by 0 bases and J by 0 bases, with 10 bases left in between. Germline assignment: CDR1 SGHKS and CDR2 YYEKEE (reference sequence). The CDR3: CASSLVEVHSYNSPLHF. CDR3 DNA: TGTGCCAGCAGCTTGGTAGAGGTCCACTCCTATAATTCACCCCTCCACTTT.

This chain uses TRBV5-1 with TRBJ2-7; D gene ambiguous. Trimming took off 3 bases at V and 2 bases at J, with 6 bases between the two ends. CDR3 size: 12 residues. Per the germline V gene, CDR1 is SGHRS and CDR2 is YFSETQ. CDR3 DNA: TGCGCCAGCAGCTCCGGAACCTACGAGCAGTACTTC. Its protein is CASSSGTYEQYF. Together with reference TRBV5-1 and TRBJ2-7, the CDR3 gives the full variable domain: KAGVTQTPRYLIKTRGQQVTLSCSPISGHRSVSWYQQTPGQGLQFLFEYFSETQRNKGNFPGRFSGRQFSNSRSEMNVSTLELGDSALYLCASSSGTYEQYFGPGTRLTVT.